This TCR beta chain was profiled in a study of shared clonotypes between healthy human individuals. This clone was recorded once. Its antigen is currently unknown. CDR3 size: 15 residues. The V and J ends lost 2 bases and 5 bases respectively, with 16 bases between them. The V gene's germline CDR1 is SEHNR and CDR2 FQNEAQ (reference sequence). The authors ran the assay at deep level. Original methodology: Sequence data from immunoSEQ were junction-only and lacked quality scores; consequently, filtering differed. Libraries were prepared by immunoSEQ multiplex PCR; TCRdb keeps only in-frame clonotypes and omits some of them. That table is the source of V, J and clone size, and D and trimming were worked out from the DNA. The sample comprises millions of clones, around 94% of which are singletons, and roughly 0.15% rests with the top ten. Study outcomes and limitations: Against clonotypes common to all four donors, non-shared ones had lower generation probabilities.

This TCR derives from a man between 18 and 35 years old in good health. The chain joins TRBV7-9 to TRBJ2-7; tentatively, D is TRBD2 (7 bases). Sequencing was done on a sample of naive CD4+ T cells sorted from blood. Subset of the sample: CD45RA+ positively selected. CDR3 sequence (DNA): TGTGCCAGCAGCTTAATCCCAAGGGGGGGGCACGAGCAGTACTTC. Encoded protein: CASSLIPRGGHEQYF.